The clone carrying this T cell receptor beta chain was detected ten times or more. Antigen unknown. These data belong to a study of read filtering for tumor transcriptome and immune sequencing. Study-level points and caveats: Dropping single-read clonotypes raised IR-seq and RNA-seq shared-clonotype correlation.

From 300 to 400 ng of RNA, a library with molecular barcoded alpha/delta and beta/gamma adaptors was made. MiXCR was run by TCRdb on the reads, yielding one entry per CDR3 protein. Among about 27,000 distinct CDR3 sequences listed, roughly an eighth were seen once. The ends were cut back, 4 bases at V and 4 bases at J, with 16 bases in the middle. This CDR3 has 14 residues. The germline V gene has CDR1 SQVTM and CDR2 ANQGSEA. The source is a donor at least 40 years old with multiple myeloma. Sequencing was done on a sample of a population of CD138-negative cells sorted from bone marrow. The V and J genes are TRBV29-1 and TRBJ1-2, with D maybe TRBD1 (5 bases). In nucleotides, the CDR3 is TGCAGCGTTGTTCTTGGGGCTGGCGGCTATGGCTACACCTTC. Its protein is CSVVLGAGGYGYTF.